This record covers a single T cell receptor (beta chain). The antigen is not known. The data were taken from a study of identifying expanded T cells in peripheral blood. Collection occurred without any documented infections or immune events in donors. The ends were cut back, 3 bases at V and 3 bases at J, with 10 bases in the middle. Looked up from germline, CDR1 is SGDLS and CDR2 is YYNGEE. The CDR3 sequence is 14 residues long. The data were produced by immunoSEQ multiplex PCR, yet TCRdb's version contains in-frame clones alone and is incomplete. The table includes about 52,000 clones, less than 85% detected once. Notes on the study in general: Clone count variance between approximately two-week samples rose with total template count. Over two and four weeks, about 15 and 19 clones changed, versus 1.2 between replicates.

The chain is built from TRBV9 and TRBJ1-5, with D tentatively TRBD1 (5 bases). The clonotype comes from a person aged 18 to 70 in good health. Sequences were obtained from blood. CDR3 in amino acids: CASSGGLFNQPQHF. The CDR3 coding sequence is TGTGCCAGCAGCGGGGGACTGTTCAATCAGCCCCAGCATTTT.